This paragraph reports one TCR beta chain. The antigen is undetermined. The CDR3 has 14 amino acids. The germline V gene has CDR1 SQVTM and CDR2 ANQGSEA. The V end was cut by 7 bases, the J end by 2 bases, with 15 bases between. The data derive from a study of cytomegalovirus exposure and HLA in healthy donors. Study-level points and caveats: There were several of the most significant clusters that appeared linked to common viral pathogens in a later analysis.

This PCR relied on a set of 60 Vbeta primers and 13 Jbeta primers. TCRdb keeps only in-frame clones here, not all; method: immunoSEQ multiplex PCR. The sample has over 100,000 clones, just under 75% seen once. The clonotype was recovered from a human donor in good health. The chain couples TRBV29-1 to TRBJ2-1, with D tentatively TRBD2 (6 bases). The sample taken for sequencing was PBMCs. Written as DNA, the CDR3 is TGCAGCGCAATCCGGGACTTAGCCTACAATGAGCAGTTCTTC. It translates to CSAIRDLAYNEQFF.